One and the same sample provided the 25 T cell receptor beta chains below, sequenced in a study of T cells after yellow fever vaccination (dated by TCRdb to about 2019). Library method: 5' RACE. The instrument was an Illumina NovaSeq 6000. TCRdb handled the public reads itself, with Q25 trimming in fastp and clone calling in MiXCR, and kept productive beta chains. A single entry per CDR3 protein holds the most common genes and DNA from its merged rows. Present in this sample are 300,000 or so distinct CDR3 sequences, approximately 4.2% of which were seen just once. The ten largest clones capture approximately 24% of the sample. The sample's treatment or condition label, in plain terms: live attenuated yellow fever vaccine strain. The sequencing here drew on PBMCs, taken 5 days after the yellow fever booster vaccination. All receptors come from a man aged 18 to 29 who received the YFV17D yellow fever vaccine.

This clonotype has ten or more counts. The chain carries TRBV7-3 and TRBJ1-1; D ambiguous. V was trimmed by 6 bases and J by 1 base, leaving 9 bases between them. The CDR3 loop spans 13 amino acids. CDR1 and CDR2 from the germline V gene are SGHTA and FQGTGA. The CDR3 sequence: CASRSRENTEAFF. DNA of the CDR3: TGTGCCAGCAGGTCGAGGGAGAACACTGAAGCTTTCTTT.

V usage is TRBV5-1 and J usage is TRBJ1-4, with D possibly being TRBD1 (5 bases). Germline CDR1 reads SGHRS; CDR2 reads YFSETQ. CDR3 length: 13 amino acids. Trimming left V 4 bases short and J 8 bases short, with 12 bases between. CDR3 amino acids: CASSMGPGEKLFF. CDR3 DNA sequence: TGCGCCAGCAGCATGGGACCCGGCGAAAAACTGTTTTTT.

The chain uses TRBV11-2 and TRBJ1-2; TRBD1 aligns across 9 bases. Germline loops: CDR1 SGHAT, CDR2 FQNNGV. Trimming at V came to 6 bases and at J to 4 bases, leaving 6 bases not matched to a gene. CDR3 length equals 14 residues. The CDR3 DNA reads TGTGCCAGCAGTCGGGAGACAGGGGGCTATGGCTACACCTTC. It yields the protein CASSRETGGYGYTF.

The genes are TRBV28 and TRBJ1-6; D might be TRBD1 (6 bases). The germline V and J ends were trimmed by 6 bases and 13 bases, with 16 bases remaining between them. The CDR3 length is 13 residues. CDR1 and CDR2 from the germline V gene are MDHEN and SYDVKM. As DNA, the CDR3 is TGTGCCAGCAGACCCAGGGGTTTGGGCCCCCTCCACTTT. This translates into CASRPRGLGPLHF.

This clonotype has only a few counts. The chain recombines TRBV6-6 with TRBJ2-7, with D maybe TRBD2 (6 bases). CDR1 MNHNY and CDR2 SVGAGI come from the germline V gene (reference sequence). V was pared by 4 bases and J by 4 bases, with 8 bases between. This CDR3 has 12 residues. Written as DNA, the CDR3 is TGTGCCAGCAGTTGGGGGGAATACGAGCAGTACGTC. As protein: CASSWGEYEQYV.

This clonotype turned up a few times. Here the CDR3 DNA reads TGCGCCAGCAGCTTAAAAGGGACGGACACTGAAGCTTTCTTT. Encoded protein: CASSLKGTDTEAFF. V and J are TRBV5-1 and TRBJ1-1, with D possibly TRBD1 on 5 matching bases. The germline gives CDR1 SGHRS, CDR2 YFSETQ. The CDR3 contains 14 residues. V shed 2 bases and J shed 3 bases, with 11 bases lying between them. Filled out from reference TRBV5-1 and TRBJ1-1, the complete variable domain reads KAGVTQTPRYLIKTRGQQVTLSCSPISGHRSVSWYQQTPGQGLQFLFEYFSETQRNKGNFPGRFSGRQFSNSRSEMNVSTLELGDSALYLCASSLKGTDTEAFFGQGTRLTVV.

This clonotype appeared many times. The chain uses TRBV4-1 and TRBJ2-1; 11 bases fit TRBD2. The length of the CDR3 is 15 residues. Losses at the gene ends were 6 bases for V and 5 bases for J; bases not matched to a gene: 6. Germline V gene lookup returns CDR1 MGHRA and CDR2 YSYEKL. The DNA for the CDR3 is TGCGCCAGCAGTCTATTAGCGGGGGGGGACAATGAGCAGTTCTTC. As protein: CASSLLAGGDNEQFF.

This clonotype occurred a few times. The chain uses TRBV29-1 and TRBJ1-2; D not certain. The CDR3 runs to 12 residues. Trimming removed 6 bases at V and 4 bases at J, with 12 bases between. Looked up from germline, CDR1 is SQVTM and CDR2 is ANQGSEA. The CDR3 DNA is TGCAGCGTATCTCATGGGGTCTATGGCTACACCTTC. This sequence encodes CSVSHGVYGYTF.

This clonotype was detected only a few times. CDR3: CASSGLAPATQYF. The CDR3 DNA is TGTGCCAGCAGTGGACTAGCGCCGGCAACCCAGTACTTC. The rearrangement uses TRBV12-3 or TRBV12-4 and TRBJ2-5, with 9 nucleotides matching TRBD2. The CDR3 spans 13 residues. V lost 5 bases and J lost 8; bases outside the gene matches: 6.

The CDR3 coding sequence is TGTGCCAGCAGTTTGGAAGGGCACAGCTCTTTTGGCGGCTACACCTTC. The encoded protein is CASSLEGHSSFGGYTF. The J gene is TRBJ1-2, the V gene TRBV12-3 or TRBV12-4; D not certain. V was pared by 3 bases and J by 8 bases, with 22 bases between. This CDR3 comprises 16 residues.

This clonotype was seen ten or more times. The chain has TRBV6-2 or TRBV6-3 and TRBJ2-5; 7 bases agree with TRBD2. The V gene end was trimmed by 8 bases and the J gene end by 3 bases; junction bases not matched to a gene: 3. CDR1 is MNHEY and CDR2 is SVGEGT in the germline V gene. CDR3 length: 12 residues. The CDR3 coding sequence is TGTGCCAGCTCCGCGGGGGAAGAGACCCAGTACTTC. This encodes CASSAGEETQYF.

This clonotype occurred many times. The CDR3 reads CASSTGLTGDEQFF. For the CDR3, the DNA is TGCGCCAGCAGCACGGGACTCACGGGCGATGAGCAGTTCTTC. The chain combines TRBV5-1 with TRBJ2-1, with D perhaps TRBD2 (6 bases). The CDR3 length is 14 residues. Trimming stripped 4 bases from V and 8 bases from J, with 16 bases between. Germline lookup yields CDR1 SGHRS and CDR2 YFSETQ.

The J gene is TRBJ2-2, the V gene TRBV7-7, with D possibly matching TRBD1 (6 bases). CDR1 is SSHAT, CDR2 FNYEAQ, per germline (reference sequence). CDR3 length: 12 residues. CDR3 nucleotides: TGTGTTGTGACAGGCCCCACCGGGGAGCTGTTTTTT. This sequence encodes CVVTGPTGELFF.

This clonotype was seen a handful of times. This chain links TRBV27 with TRBJ2-2; perhaps TRBD1 as D (5 bases). The ends were cut back, 4 bases at V and 3 bases at J, with 6 bases in the middle. CDR3 length: 13 amino acids. Germline V gives CDR1 MNHEY, CDR2 SMNVEV (reference sequence). CDR3 bases: TGTGCCAGCAGTTCAGGGTACACCGGGGAGCTGTTTTTT. Translation: CASSSGYTGELFF.

V is TRBV29-1 and J is TRBJ2-3; 7 bases agree with TRBD2. The CDR3 sequence is 16 residues long. V shed 2 bases, J shed 2 bases, and the junction held 10 bases outside the gene matches. Germline CDR1 is SQVTM and CDR2 is ANQGSEA. CDR3 nucleotides: TGCAGCGTTGAAAGTGTGGGGGGGGGTTTCACAGATACGCAGTATTTT. This encodes CSVESVGGGFTDTQYF.

This clonotype was observed at least ten times. This chain links TRBV7-2 with TRBJ2-5, with D perhaps given as TRBD1 or TRBD2 (6 bases each). Trimming took off 5 bases at V and 1 base at J, with 11 bases between the two ends. Germline V gives CDR1 SGHTA, CDR2 FQGNSA. The CDR3 is 14 amino acids. The CDR3 DNA sequence: TGTGCCAGCAGCCTAGGGGGACTCCAAGAGACCCAGTACTTC. As protein: CASSLGGLQETQYF.

This clonotype was observed a few times. V gene TRBV5-5 combines with J gene TRBJ2-5, with 11 bases matching TRBD2. Per the germline V gene, CDR1 is SGHKS and CDR2 is YYEKEE (reference sequence). The CDR3 covers 16 residues. V gave up 1 base and J gave up 2 bases; unmatched junction bases: 4. CDR3 protein: CASSLNLAGGQETQYF. For the CDR3, the DNA is TGTGCCAGCAGCTTGAACCTAGCGGGGGGACAAGAGACCCAGTACTTC.

The chain combines TRBV20-1 with TRBJ2-2, with D unresolved. Germline V gene sequence: CDR1 DFQATT, CDR2 SNEGSKA (reference sequence). The CDR3 has 13 residues. As DNA, the CDR3 is TGCAGCGGCCTTCACACCGACACCGGGGAGCTGTTTTTT. It specifies CSGLHTDTGELFF.

The sample holds many counts of this clonotype. The chain employs TRBV29-1 and TRBJ1-2; 7 bases map to TRBD1. This CDR3 comprises 15 residues. V shed 4 bases and J 1 base; nucleotides not matched to a gene: 9. Looked up from germline, CDR1 is SQVTM and CDR2 is ANQGSEA. CDR3: CSVAYRGPINYGYTF. The CDR3 DNA sequence: TGCAGCGTTGCCTACAGGGGCCCTATTAACTATGGCTACACCTTC.

This clonotype showed up just a few times. The rearrangement joins TRBV12-3 or TRBV12-4 to TRBJ1-3; D not certain. The CDR3 has 11 residues. Trimming removed 7 bases from V and 7 bases from J, with 8 bases in between. The CDR3 nucleotides read TGTGCCAGCACCCTTCAGAACACCATATATTTT. Protein: CASTLQNTIYF.

The chain joins TRBV3-1 to TRBJ2-6; D is undetermined. This CDR3 contains 15 residues. Trimming left V 0 bases short and J 2 bases short, with 5 bases between. Germline V CDR1 and CDR2: LGHDT, YNNKEL (reference sequence). CDR3 bases: TGTGCCAGCAGCCAAGACGGAGCTGGGGCCAACGTCCTGACTTTC. It translates to CASSQDGAGANVLTF. The full variable domain, completed using reference TRBV3-1 and TRBJ2-6, is DTAVSQTPKYLVTQMGNDKSIKCEQNLGHDTMYWYKQDSKKFLKIMFSYNNKELIINETVPNRFSPKSPDKAHLNLHINSLELGDSAVYFCASSQDGAGANVLTFGAGSRLTVL.

This clonotype was recorded at least ten times. This chain links TRBV9 with TRBJ2-3; 7 positions agree with TRBD2. The V and J ends lost 0 bases and 4 bases, in that order; junction bases with no gene match: 2. The CDR3 totals 14 residues. The V gene's germline CDR1 is SGDLS and CDR2 YYNGEE. The chain's CDR3 is CASSVGGGADTQYF. DNA for the CDR3: TGTGCCAGCAGCGTAGGTGGGGGGGCAGATACGCAGTATTTT.

This clonotype was detected many times. The chain joins TRBV6-6 to TRBJ2-3; 10 bases are shared with TRBD2. CDR3 length: 16 residues. Germline-derived CDR1 and CDR2 are MNHNY and SVGAGI (reference sequence). With V trimmed by 6 bases and J by 3 bases, 9 bases remained unmatched. For the CDR3, the DNA is TGTGCCAGCAGAACCCCTCTAGCGGGGGCGACAGATACGCAGTATTTT. Translating it yields CASRTPLAGATDTQYF.

This clonotype has only a few counts. The V gene is TRBV27, the J gene TRBJ2-7, with 12 bases matching TRBD1. The trim removed 2 bases at V and 3 bases at J, leaving 8 bases unmatched. CDR1 is MNHEY and CDR2 is SMNVEV in the germline V gene (reference sequence). The CDR3 runs to 17 residues. The CDR3 bases are TGTGCCAGCAGTTTACTGGGACAGGGGGCAAGGAGCTACGAGCAGTACTTC. It codes for CASSLLGQGARSYEQYF.

This clonotype has just a few counts. V and J are TRBV7-3 and TRBJ2-1, with 7 bases matching TRBD1. The CDR3 is 15 amino acids. With 1 base clipped from V and 7 bases from J, the junction kept 7 bases outside the gene matches. In germline, CDR1 is SGHTA, CDR2 FQGTGA. The CDR3 region has the DNA TGTGCCAGCAGCTTAAACCCCGGGACAGAGAATGAGCAGTTCTTC. It translates to CASSLNPGTENEQFF.